In this sample, the clone carrying this TCR beta chain turned up a few times. Antigen unknown. In patients aged 18 to 65, hyperthyroidism was newly diagnosed, with duration under 2 months. Patients were excluded for uncontrolled infection, other autoimmune disease, pregnancy or lactation. These data originate in a study of T cells in Graves' hyperthyroidism and ophthalmopathy. TCR beta CDR3 sequences were amplified from RNA transcripts. When the TCR CDR3 underwent first-round RT-PCR, the HTBI primer set was used. Each CDR3 protein gets one entry after TCRdb re-called the multiplex PCR reads with MiXCR. The profile shows roughly 570,000 distinct CDR3 sequences, roughly 46% of them singletons. Trimming at V came to 6 bases and at J to 0 bases, leaving 4 bases not matched to a gene. The V gene's germline CDR1 is MNHNS and CDR2 SASEGT. CDR3 size: 15 residues. Study-level points and caveats: Ophthalmopathy was predicted by the model a median of roughly 6 months ahead of onset. Most clonotypes expanded in thyroid above 0.001 were likewise present in blood.

This receptor was identified in a woman aged 18 to 35 with Graves' hyperthyroidism. The specimen sequenced was peripheral blood or thyroid tissue (not recorded which). The V and J genes are TRBV6-1 and TRBJ2-2; 7 nucleotides align to TRBD1. In nucleotides, the CDR3 is TGTGCCAGCAGGAGGGGACAGTCGAACACCGGGGAGCTGTTTTTT. Its translation: CASRRGQSNTGELFF.